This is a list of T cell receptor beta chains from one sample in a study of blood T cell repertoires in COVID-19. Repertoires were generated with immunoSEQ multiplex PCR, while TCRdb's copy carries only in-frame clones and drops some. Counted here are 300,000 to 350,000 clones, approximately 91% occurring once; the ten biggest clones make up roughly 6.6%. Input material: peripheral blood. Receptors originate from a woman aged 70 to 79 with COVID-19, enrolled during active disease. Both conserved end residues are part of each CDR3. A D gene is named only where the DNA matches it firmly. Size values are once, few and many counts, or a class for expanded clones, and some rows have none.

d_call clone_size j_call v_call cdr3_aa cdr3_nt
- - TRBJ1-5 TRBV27 CASSLSGFGQPQHF TGTGCCAGCAGTTTATCCGGGTTTGGGCAGCCCCAGCATTTT
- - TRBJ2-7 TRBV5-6 CASSRRDISYEQYF TGTGCCAGCAGCCGCCGGGACATCTCCTACGAGCAGTACTTC
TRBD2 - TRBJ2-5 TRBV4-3 CASSPRARTSGQETQYF TGCGCCAGCAGCCCGAGAGCTAGGACTAGCGGGCAAGAGACCCAGTACTTC
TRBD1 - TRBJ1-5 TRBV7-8 CASSTRPGTGYSNQPQHF TGTGCCAGCAGCACTCGTCCCGGGACAGGGTATAGCAATCAGCCCCAGCATTTT
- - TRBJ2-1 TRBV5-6 CASSLWLGVGNEQFF TGTGCCAGCAGCTTGTGGCTCGGGGTGGGGAATGAGCAGTTCTTC
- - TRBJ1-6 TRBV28 CAQGRQNSPLHF TGTGCCCAGGGCAGGCAGAATTCACCCCTCCACTTT
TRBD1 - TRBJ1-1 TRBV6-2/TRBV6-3 CASSLDRGGTEAFF TGTGCCAGCAGTCTGGACAGGGGGGGGACTGAAGCTTTCTTT
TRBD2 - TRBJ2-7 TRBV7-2 CASSVASGGREQYF TGTGCCAGCAGCGTAGCTAGCGGGGGGCGCGAGCAGTACTTC
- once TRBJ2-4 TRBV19 CASSPAGAKNIQYF TGTGCCAGTAGTCCGGCCGGGGCCAAAAACATTCAGTACTTC
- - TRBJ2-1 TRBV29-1 CSVLGDEQFF TGCAGCGTTCTCGGGGATGAGCAGTTCTTC
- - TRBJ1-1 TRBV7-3 CASSLRGNTEAFF TGTGCCAGCAGCTTACGGGGGAACACTGAAGCTTTCTTT
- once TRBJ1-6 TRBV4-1 CASSQDRGNNSPLHF TGCGCCAGCAGCCAAGATCGGGGGAATAATTCACCCCTCCACTTT
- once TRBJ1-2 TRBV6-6 CASTRGQNYGYTF TGTGCCAGCACGAGAGGGCAGAACTATGGCTACACCTTC
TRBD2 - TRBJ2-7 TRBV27 CASSLLGLAGVEQYF TGTGCCAGCAGTTTATTGGGACTAGCGGGGGTCGAGCAGTACTTC
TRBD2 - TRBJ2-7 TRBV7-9 CASSLATTSGGSYEQYF TGTGCCAGCAGCTTAGCCACAACTAGCGGGGGATCCTACGAGCAGTACTTC
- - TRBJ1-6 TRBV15 CATSRQGYSPLHF TGTGCCACCAGCAGACAGGGTTATTCACCCCTCCACTTT
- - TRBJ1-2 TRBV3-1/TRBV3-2 CASSQTAVGYTF TGTGCCAGCAGCCAAACAGCAGTTGGCTACACCTTC
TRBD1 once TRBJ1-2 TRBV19 CASRPADRGGYGYTF TGTGCCAGTAGGCCGGCGGACAGGGGCGGCTATGGCTACACCTTC
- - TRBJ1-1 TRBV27 CASSTTELNTEAFF TGTGCCAGCAGTACGACAGAATTGAACACTGAAGCTTTCTTT
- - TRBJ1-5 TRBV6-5 CASRTGIAGGPQHF TGTGCCAGCAGAACCGGGATCGCAGGAGGGCCCCAGCATTTT
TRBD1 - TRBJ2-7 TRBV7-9 CASSLNRGYEQYF TGTGCCAGCAGCCTCAACAGGGGTTACGAGCAGTACTTC
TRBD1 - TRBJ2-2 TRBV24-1 CATSDWDRGIGELFF TGTGCCACCAGTGATTGGGACAGGGGGATCGGGGAGCTGTTTTTT
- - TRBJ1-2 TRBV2 CASSEGTTYGYTF TGTGCCAGCAGTGAAGGGACTACCTATGGCTACACCTTC
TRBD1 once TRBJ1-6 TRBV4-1 CASSQVTGTGHSPLHF TGCGCCAGCAGCCAAGTCACCGGGACAGGGCATTCACCCCTCCACTTT
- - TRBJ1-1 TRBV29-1 CSVGRLNTEAFF TGCAGCGTGGGGCGTTTGAACACTGAAGCTTTCTTT